These 3 T cell receptor beta chains share one sample of origin, sequenced in a study of OX40 agonist ivuxolimab in advanced cancers. Libraries were prepared by immunoSEQ multiplex PCR; TCRdb keeps only in-frame clonotypes and omits some of them. The table shows 65,000 to 85,000 clones, with about 89% occurring only once. The sample consisted of CD4+ or CD8+ T cells sorted from blood, taken in a trial of the OX40 agonist ivuxolimab. The source is an adult with an advanced solid tumor such as melanoma, head and neck, liver or kidney cancer.

This rearrangement joins TRBV10-3 to TRBJ2-2; perhaps TRBD1 as D (6 bases). Germline V CDR1 and CDR2: ENHRY, SYGVKD. The CDR3 is 17 amino acids. V lost 3 bases to trimming and J lost 0 bases, with 14 bases between them. CDR3 amino acids: CAISDPVTGTNTGELFF. CDR3 in DNA: TGTGCCATCAGTGACCCCGTTACAGGGACGAACACCGGGGAGCTGTTTTTT.

The chain combines TRBV5-4 with TRBJ2-5; 9 bases align to TRBD2. With 1 base clipped from V and 3 bases from J, the junction kept 1 base outside the gene matches. The germline V gene encodes CDR1 SGHNT and CDR2 YYREEE (reference sequence). The length of the CDR3 is 14 residues. The CDR3 DNA reads as TGTGCCAGCAGCTTGTCTAGCGGGGAAGAGACCCAGTACTTC. It is translated as CASSLSSGEETQYF.

The chain is built from TRBV28 and TRBJ2-7; 7 bases fit TRBD2. V shed 3 bases, J shed 0 bases, and the junction held 8 bases outside the gene matches. Germline V gives CDR1 MDHEN, CDR2 SYDVKM. This CDR3 has 16 amino acids. The CDR3 reads CASSFEPRDYSYEQYF. CDR3 nucleotides: TGTGCCAGCAGTTTTGAACCCCGGGACTACTCCTACGAGCAGTACTTC.